This T cell receptor (beta chain) was identified in a study of T cells after yellow fever vaccination. This clonotype was seen more than once but under ten times. Its matching antigen is unknown. General study findings and limits: Bulk-population clonotypes that are abundant could appear as contaminants in FACS-sorted repertoires.

Germline V lookup: CDR1 KGHDR, CDR2 SFDVKD. V shed 5 bases, J shed 5 bases, and the junction held 13 bases outside the gene matches. CDR3 length: 17 amino acids. Production of TCR cDNA was by 5'RACE template switching, which also added a universal primer site and UMIs. TCRdb re-called the 5' RACE reads with MiXCR, one entry per CDR3 protein. The data show around 600,000 distinct CDR3 sequences, roughly an eighth seen once. The material was PBMCs, obtained on the day of the yellow fever booster vaccination. This rearrangement joins TRBV24-1 to TRBJ2-5; 10 bases are a match to TRBD1. This sequence was found in a man aged 25 to 45 who received the YFV17D yellow fever vaccine. In DNA form, the CDR3 reads TGTGCCACCAGTGCTCCGTCCTCTGGGACAGGGGTTGAGACCCAGTACTTC. It codes for CATSAPSSGTGVETQYF.